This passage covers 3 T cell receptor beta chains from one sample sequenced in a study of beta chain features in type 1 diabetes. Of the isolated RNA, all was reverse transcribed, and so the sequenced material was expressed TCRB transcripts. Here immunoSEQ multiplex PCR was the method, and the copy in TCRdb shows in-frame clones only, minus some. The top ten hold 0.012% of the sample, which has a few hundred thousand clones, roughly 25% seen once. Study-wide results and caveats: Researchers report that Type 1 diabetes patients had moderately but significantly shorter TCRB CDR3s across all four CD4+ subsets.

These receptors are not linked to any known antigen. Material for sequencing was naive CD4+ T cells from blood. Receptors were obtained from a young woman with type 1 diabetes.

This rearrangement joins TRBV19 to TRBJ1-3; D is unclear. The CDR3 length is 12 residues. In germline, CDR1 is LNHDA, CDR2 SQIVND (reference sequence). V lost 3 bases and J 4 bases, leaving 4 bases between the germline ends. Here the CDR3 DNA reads TGTGCCAGTAGTATCCTCGGAAACACCATATATTTT. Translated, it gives CASSILGNTIYF.

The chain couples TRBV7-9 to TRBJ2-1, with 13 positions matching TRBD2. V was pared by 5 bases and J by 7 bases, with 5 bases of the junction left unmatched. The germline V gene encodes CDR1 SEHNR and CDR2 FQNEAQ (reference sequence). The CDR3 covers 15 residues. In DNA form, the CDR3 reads TGTGCCAGCAGCCCTTGGACTAGCGGGAGAAATGAGCAGTTCTTC. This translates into CASSPWTSGRNEQFF.

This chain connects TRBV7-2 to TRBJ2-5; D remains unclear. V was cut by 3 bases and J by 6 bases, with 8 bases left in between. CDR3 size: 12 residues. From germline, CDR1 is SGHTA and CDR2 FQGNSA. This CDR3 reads CASSFYSQTQYF. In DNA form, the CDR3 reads TGTGCCAGCAGCTTTTACTCACAGACCCAGTACTTC.